This paragraph reports one TCR beta chain. The antigen is undetermined. The sample comes from a study of T cell responses to AZD1222 COVID-19 vaccine. The study's findings and limits: Clonal diversity may have been underestimated in mostly white British donors. Repertoires were obtained only post-peak T cell response.

TCRdb's copy holds only in-frame clones and misses some; the assay was immunoSEQ multiplex PCR. This sample carries around 50,000 clones, roughly 85% of them seen once, and the ten largest clones take 6% to 8%. CDR1 is MDHEN, CDR2 SYDVKM, per germline. V trimming: 6 bases; J trimming: 0 bases; junction bases outside the gene matches: 4. The CDR3 loop spans 15 amino acids. V gene TRBV28 combines with J gene TRBJ1-4; 7 bases fit TRBD1. The receptor comes from an adult who received the AZD1222 COVID-19 vaccine. This specimen was peripheral blood, taken 28 days after the second AZD1222 dose. The DNA of the CDR3 is TGTGCCAGCAGCCGTACAGGGGCAACTAATGAAAAACTGTTTTTT. Its translation: CASSRTGATNEKLFF.